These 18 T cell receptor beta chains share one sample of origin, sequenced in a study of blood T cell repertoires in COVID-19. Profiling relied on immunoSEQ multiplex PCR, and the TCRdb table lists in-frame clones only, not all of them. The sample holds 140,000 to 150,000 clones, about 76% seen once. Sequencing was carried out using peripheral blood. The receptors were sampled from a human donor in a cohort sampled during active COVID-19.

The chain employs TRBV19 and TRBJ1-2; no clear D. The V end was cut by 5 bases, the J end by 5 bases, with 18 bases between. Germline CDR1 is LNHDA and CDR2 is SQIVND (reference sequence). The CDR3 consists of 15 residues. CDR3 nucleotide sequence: TGTGCCAGTAGTTCCCTCCCCGGGTCTTCATATGGCTACACCTTC. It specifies CASSSLPGSSYGYTF.

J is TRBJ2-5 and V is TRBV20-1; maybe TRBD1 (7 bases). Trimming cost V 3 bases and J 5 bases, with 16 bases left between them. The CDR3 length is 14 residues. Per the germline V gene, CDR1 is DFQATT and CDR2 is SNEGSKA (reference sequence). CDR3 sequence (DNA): TGCAGTGCTAGTCGAGGCAGGGGGGTGGAGACCCAGTACTTC. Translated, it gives CSASRGRGVETQYF.

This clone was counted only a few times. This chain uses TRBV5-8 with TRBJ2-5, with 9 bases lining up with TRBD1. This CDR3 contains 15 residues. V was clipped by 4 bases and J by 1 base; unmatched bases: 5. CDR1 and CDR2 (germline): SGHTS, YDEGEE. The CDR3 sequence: CASSAGQGLQETQYF. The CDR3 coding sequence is TGTGCCAGCAGCGCGGGACAGGGACTCCAAGAGACCCAGTACTTC.

CDR3 residues: CASSYPRLASTDTQYF. The CDR3 DNA sequence: TGTGCCAGCAGCTACCCCAGACTAGCGAGCACAGATACGCAGTATTTT. This sequence joins TRBV7-8 and TRBJ2-3, with 8 bases matching TRBD2. Germline CDR1 and CDR2: SGHVS and FQNEAQ. The CDR3 length is 16 residues. The ends lost 4 bases at V and 0 bases at J; junction bases unmatched: 6.

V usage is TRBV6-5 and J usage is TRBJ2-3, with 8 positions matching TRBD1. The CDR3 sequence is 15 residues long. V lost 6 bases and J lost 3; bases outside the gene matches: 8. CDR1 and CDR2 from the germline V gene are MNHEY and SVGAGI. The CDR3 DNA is TGTGCCAGCAGCAACAGGGGGACGGGGACAGATACGCAGTATTTT. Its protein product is CASSNRGTGTDTQYF.

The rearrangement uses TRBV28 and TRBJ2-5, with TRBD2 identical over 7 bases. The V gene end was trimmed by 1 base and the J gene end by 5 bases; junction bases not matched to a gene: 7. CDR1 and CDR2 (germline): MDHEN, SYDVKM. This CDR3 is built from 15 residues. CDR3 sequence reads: CASSLYGGSGETQYF. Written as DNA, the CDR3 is TGTGCCAGCAGTTTATACGGCGGGAGTGGGGAGACCCAGTACTTC.

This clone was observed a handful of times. DNA for the CDR3: TGTGCCAGCAGCTCTTTGACCGCAGGAGGCACTGAAGCTTTCTTT. This translates into CASSSLTAGGTEAFF. This chain connects TRBV7-9 to TRBJ1-1; unclear D gene. V was trimmed by 4 bases and J by 4 bases, leaving 16 bases between them. The CDR3 covers 15 residues. Germline lookup yields CDR1 SEHNR and CDR2 FQNEAQ (reference sequence).

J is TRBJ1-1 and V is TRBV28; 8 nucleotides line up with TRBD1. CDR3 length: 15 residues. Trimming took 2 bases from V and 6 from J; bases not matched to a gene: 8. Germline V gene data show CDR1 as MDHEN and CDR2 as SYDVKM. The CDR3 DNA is TGTGCCAGCAGTTTACGCCCCAGGGGGCAGGCTGAAGCTTTCTTT. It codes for CASSLRPRGQAEAFF.

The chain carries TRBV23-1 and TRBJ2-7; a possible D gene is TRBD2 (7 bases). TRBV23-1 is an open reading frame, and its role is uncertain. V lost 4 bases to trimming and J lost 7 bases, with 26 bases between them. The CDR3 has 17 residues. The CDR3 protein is CASSPPPRGGRLREQYF. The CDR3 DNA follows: TGCGCCAGCAGTCCACCACCCCGCGGGGGCCGATTACGGGAGCAGTACTTC.

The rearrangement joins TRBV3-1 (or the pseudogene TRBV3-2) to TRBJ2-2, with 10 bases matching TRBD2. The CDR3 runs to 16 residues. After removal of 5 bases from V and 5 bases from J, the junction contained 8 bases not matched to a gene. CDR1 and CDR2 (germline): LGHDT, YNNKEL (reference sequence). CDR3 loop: CASSFPTSGRTGELFF. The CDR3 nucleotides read TGTGCCAGCAGCTTCCCGACTAGCGGGCGAACCGGGGAGCTGTTTTTT.

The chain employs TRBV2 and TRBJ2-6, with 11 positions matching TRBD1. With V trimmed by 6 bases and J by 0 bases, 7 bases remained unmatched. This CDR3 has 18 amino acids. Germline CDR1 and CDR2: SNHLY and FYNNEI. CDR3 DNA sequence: TGTGCCAGCAGCCGGACAGGGGGCGCTGGCTCTGGGGCCAACGTCCTGACTTTC. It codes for CASSRTGGAGSGANVLTF.

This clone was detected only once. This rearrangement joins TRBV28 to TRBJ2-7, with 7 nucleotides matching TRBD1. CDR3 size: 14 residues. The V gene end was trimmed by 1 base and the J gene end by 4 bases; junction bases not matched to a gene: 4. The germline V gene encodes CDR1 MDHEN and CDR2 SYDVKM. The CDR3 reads CASSLSGTVYEQYF. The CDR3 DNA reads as TGTGCCAGCAGTTTATCTGGGACAGTATACGAGCAGTACTTC. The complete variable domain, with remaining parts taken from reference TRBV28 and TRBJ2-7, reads DVKVTQSSRYLVKRTGEKVFLECVQDMDHENMFWYRQDPGLGLRLIYFSYDVKMKEKGDIPEGYSVSREKKERFSLILESASTNQTSMYLCASSLSGTVYEQYFGPGTRLTVT.

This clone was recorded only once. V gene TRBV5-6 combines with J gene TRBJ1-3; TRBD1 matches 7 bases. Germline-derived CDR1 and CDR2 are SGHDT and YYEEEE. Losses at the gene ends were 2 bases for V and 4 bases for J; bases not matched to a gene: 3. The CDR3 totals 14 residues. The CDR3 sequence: CASSFPGQGNTIYF. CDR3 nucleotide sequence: TGTGCCAGCAGCTTTCCGGGACAGGGAAACACCATATATTTT.

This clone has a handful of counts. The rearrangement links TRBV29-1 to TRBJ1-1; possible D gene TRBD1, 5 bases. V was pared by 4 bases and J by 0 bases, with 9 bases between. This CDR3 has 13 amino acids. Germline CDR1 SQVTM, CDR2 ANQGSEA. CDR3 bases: TGCAGCGTTGCAGGGCAGATGAACACTGAAGCTTTCTTT. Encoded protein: CSVAGQMNTEAFF.

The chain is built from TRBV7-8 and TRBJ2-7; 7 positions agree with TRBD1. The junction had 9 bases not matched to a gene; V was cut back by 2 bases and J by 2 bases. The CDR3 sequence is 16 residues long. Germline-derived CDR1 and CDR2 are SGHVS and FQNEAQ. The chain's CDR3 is CASSLYSPGGAYEQYF. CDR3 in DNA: TGTGCCAGCAGCTTATACAGCCCAGGGGGTGCCTACGAGCAGTACTTC.

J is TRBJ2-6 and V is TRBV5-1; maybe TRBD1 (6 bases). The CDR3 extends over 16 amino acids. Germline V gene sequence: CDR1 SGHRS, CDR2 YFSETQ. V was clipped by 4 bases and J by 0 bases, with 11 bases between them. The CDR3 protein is CASSLDRPSGANVLTF. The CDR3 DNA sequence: TGCGCCAGCAGCCTGGACAGACCCTCTGGGGCCAACGTCCTGACTTTC. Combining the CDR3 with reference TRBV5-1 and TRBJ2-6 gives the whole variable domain KAGVTQTPRYLIKTRGQQVTLSCSPISGHRSVSWYQQTPGQGLQFLFEYFSETQRNKGNFPGRFSGRQFSNSRSEMNVSTLELGDSALYLCASSLDRPSGANVLTFGAGSRLTVL.

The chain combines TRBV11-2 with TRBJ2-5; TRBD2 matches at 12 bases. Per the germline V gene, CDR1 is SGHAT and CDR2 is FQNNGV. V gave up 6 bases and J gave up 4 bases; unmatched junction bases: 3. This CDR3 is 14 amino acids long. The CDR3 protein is CASRRLAGVETQYF. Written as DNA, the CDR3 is TGTGCCAGCAGGCGACTAGCGGGAGTAGAGACCCAGTACTTC.

The CDR3 DNA reads as TGTGCCAGCAGCTCGCTTGGAGCGGGAGTGTACACAGATACGCAGTATTTT. This codes for CASSSLGAGVYTDTQYF. The chain combines TRBV11-2 with TRBJ2-3; 8 bases map to TRBD2. J gave up 2 bases and V 4 bases, and 11 bases lay outside the gene matches. The CDR3 spans 17 residues. The germline V gene encodes CDR1 SGHAT and CDR2 FQNNGV.